One sample yielded the 11 T cell receptor beta chains listed below, sequenced in a study of STAT5B mutations in CD4+ large granular lymphocyte leukemia. The repertoire was sequenced with immunoSEQ multiplex PCR; TCRdb's copy has only in-frame clones and lacks some. The repertoire holds some 5,900 clones, with 77% as singletons. Sequenced: PBMCs. These receptors were collected from a man older than 75 with CD4+ T-cell large granular lymphocyte leukemia.

The chain links TRBV14 to TRBJ1-2, with D possibly TRBD1 on 5 matching bases. V lost 2 bases and J 4 bases, leaving 14 bases between the germline ends. CDR1 and CDR2 from the germline V gene are SGHDN and FVKESK. CDR3 length: 15 residues. CDR3 sequence (DNA): TGTGCCAGCAGCCAAAGGTCGGAGGGGATCTATGGCTACACCTTC. Amino acids: CASSQRSEGIYGYTF.

There are a few counts of this clone. DNA for the CDR3: TGTGCCAGCAGCTTGGGACAGAACTATGGCTACACCTTC. Translated: CASSLGQNYGYTF. This chain connects TRBV9 to TRBJ1-2; 7 bases fit TRBD1. Trimming took 4 bases from V and 2 from J; bases not matched to a gene: 2. The CDR3 contains 13 residues. Germline lookup yields CDR1 SGDLS and CDR2 YYNGEE.

The V call is TRBV6-5, the J call TRBJ1-6; 7 bases agree with TRBD1. CDR3 length equals 12 residues. J lost 7 bases, V lost 7 bases, and 1 base had no gene match. Germline V gene sequence: CDR1 MNHEY, CDR2 SVGAGI. The CDR3 is CASKGANSPLHF. Written as DNA, the CDR3 is TGTGCCAGCAAGGGGGCAAATTCACCCCTCCACTTT.

The chain employs TRBV5-6 and TRBJ1-4, with 7 positions matching TRBD1. The V gene end was trimmed by 4 bases and the J gene end by 7 bases; junction bases not matched to a gene: 4. Germline CDR1 SGHDT, CDR2 YYEEEE. This CDR3 contains 13 residues. CDR3 amino acids: CASSDRVGEKLFF. Written as DNA, the CDR3 is TGTGCCAGCAGCGACAGGGTGGGTGAAAAACTGTTTTTT.

This clone appeared a few times. The V call is TRBV6-1, the J call TRBJ2-3, with D possibly TRBD1 on 6 matching bases. V was pared by 4 bases and J by 2 bases, with 16 bases between. This CDR3 is built from 16 residues. The germline CDR1 and CDR2 sequences are MNHNS and SASEGT. The CDR3 spells CASSAPRDKDTDTQYF. The CDR3 region has the DNA TGTGCCAGCAGTGCCCCCCGGGACAAGGACACAGATACGCAGTATTTT.

The chain carries TRBV27 and TRBJ2-7; D is possibly TRBD2 (5 bases). V lost 5 bases to trimming and J lost 0 bases, with 8 bases between them. CDR1 is MNHEY and CDR2 is SMNVEV in the germline V gene (reference sequence). CDR3 length: 13 amino acids. In DNA, the CDR3 is TGTGCCAGCAGTGCGGGCAACTCCTACGAGCAGTACTTC. It codes for CASSAGNSYEQYF.

The chain has TRBV7-6 and TRBJ2-2, with a weak D call TRBD2 (6 bases). Germline V gives CDR1 SGHVS, CDR2 FNYEAQ. V dropped 1 base and J dropped 10 bases, with 16 bases sitting between them. The length of the CDR3 is 15 residues. CDR3 amino acids: CASSLGGLASMELFF. DNA of the CDR3: TGTGCCAGCAGCTTAGGAGGTCTAGCGAGCATGGAGCTGTTTTTT.

The chain links TRBV30 to TRBJ2-7, with D perhaps TRBD1 (5 bases). The V gene lost 3 bases and the J gene lost 6 bases, with 12 bases spanning the gap. The germline gives CDR1 GTSNPN, CDR2 SVGIG (reference sequence). The CDR3 loop spans 12 amino acids. CDR3 in amino acids: CAWRPAGFEQYF. CDR3 in DNA: TGTGCCTGGAGACCGGCAGGGTTCGAGCAGTACTTC.

The chain couples TRBV9 to TRBJ2-1, with D perhaps being TRBD1 or TRBD2 (7 bases each). Germline V gives CDR1 SGDLS, CDR2 YYNGEE. This CDR3 has 14 residues. V gave up 4 bases and J gave up 14 bases, with 22 bases separating them. CDR3 nucleotides: TGTGCCAGCAGCTCCGAAGGGACAGTCCGGGGGGAGTTCTTC. Its protein product is CASSSEGTVRGEFF.

This clone was seen only once. This chain uses TRBV6-5 with TRBJ2-3; TRBD2 matches 7 bases. J was trimmed by 4 bases and V by 5 bases; bases with no gene match: 3. Germline V CDR1 and CDR2: MNHEY, SVGAGI. This CDR3 region has 13 residues. CDR3 nucleotide sequence: TGTGCCAGCAGTCACGGGGGGTCAGATACGCAGTATTTT. This sequence encodes CASSHGGSDTQYF.

The gene calls are TRBV19 and TRBJ2-7; D not resolved. The CDR3 extends over 15 amino acids. V was pared by 1 base and J by 6 bases, with 16 bases between. In germline, CDR1 is LNHDA, CDR2 SQIVND (reference sequence). The CDR3 loop reads CASSIAPGLESEQYF. As DNA, the CDR3 is TGTGCCAGTAGTATAGCCCCAGGTCTGGAGTCCGAGCAGTACTTC.